This T cell receptor beta chain was documented in a study of blood T cell repertoires in COVID-19. V was cut by 5 bases and J by 4 bases, with 5 bases left in between. The CDR3 consists of 11 residues. Some clones are missing from TCRdb's copy, which holds only in-frame ones; the method was immunoSEQ multiplex PCR. The sample carries about 180,000 clones, 75% to 90% recorded once. This sequence joins TRBV12-3 or TRBV12-4 and TRBJ1-1; maybe TRBD1 (5 bases). Sequenced input: peripheral blood. This TCR was sampled from a woman between 40 and 55 years old with COVID-19, enrolled during active disease. The CDR3, as DNA: TGTGCCAGCAGTCAGGGCACTGAAGCTTTCTTT. Translated: CASSQGTEAFF.